This T cell receptor beta chain was retrieved from a study of T cells in Graves' hyperthyroidism and ophthalmopathy. An approximately 10 ml volume of fresh peripheral blood provided the PBMCs. This clonotype was picked up many times. Its antigen is unknown. This CDR3 spans 18 amino acids. V gave up 3 bases and J gave up 0 bases, with 16 bases separating them. The study, taken as a whole, reports: Prediction of ophthalmopathy progression came a median about 6 months pre-onset.

Regions amplified from RNA transcripts were the TCR beta CDR3 regions. First-round RT-PCR with HTBI primers amplified the TCR CDR3 region. Via MiXCR, TCRdb re-called the multiplex PCR reads, giving one row per CDR3 protein. The sample contains 300,000 to 450,000 distinct CDR3 sequences, approximately 15% of which appear only once. Source material: blood. V is TRBV5-7 and J is TRBJ1-6; D unresolved. TRBV5-7 is sorted into the ORF group, with uncertain function. The clonotype comes from a young woman with Graves' ophthalmopathy. CDR3 protein: CASSSPTTPSSYNSPLHF. In nucleotides, the CDR3 is TGTGCCAGCAGCTCCCCGACTACACCGAGCTCCTATAATTCACCCCTCCACTTT.